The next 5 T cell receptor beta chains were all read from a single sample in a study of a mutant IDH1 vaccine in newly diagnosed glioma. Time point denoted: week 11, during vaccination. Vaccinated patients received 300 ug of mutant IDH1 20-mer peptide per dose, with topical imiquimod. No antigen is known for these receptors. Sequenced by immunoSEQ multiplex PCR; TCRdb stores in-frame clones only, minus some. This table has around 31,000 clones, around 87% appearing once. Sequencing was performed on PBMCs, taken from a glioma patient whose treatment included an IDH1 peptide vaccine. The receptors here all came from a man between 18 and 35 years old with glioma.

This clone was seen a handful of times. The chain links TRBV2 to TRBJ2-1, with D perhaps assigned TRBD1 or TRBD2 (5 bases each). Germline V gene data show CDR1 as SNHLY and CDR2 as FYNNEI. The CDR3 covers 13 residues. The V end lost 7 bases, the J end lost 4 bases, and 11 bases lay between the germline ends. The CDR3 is CASTRDHYNEQFF. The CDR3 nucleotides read TGTGCCAGCACCCGGGACCATTACAATGAGCAGTTCTTC.

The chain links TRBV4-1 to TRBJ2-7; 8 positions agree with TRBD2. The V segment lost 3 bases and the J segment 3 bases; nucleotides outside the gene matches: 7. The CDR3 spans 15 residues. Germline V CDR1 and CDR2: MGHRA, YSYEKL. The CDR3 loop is CASSHSGTRDYEQYF. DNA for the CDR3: TGCGCCAGCAGCCACTCCGGGACTAGGGACTACGAGCAGTACTTC.

CDR3 nucleotide sequence: TGTGCCAGCAGTGAAGGGGACCGAGGAAAACTGTTTTTT. As protein: CASSEGDRGKLFF. The chain links TRBV25-1 to TRBJ1-4, with D tentatively TRBD1 (5 bases). The CDR3 has 13 residues. Germline CDR1 MGHDK, CDR2 SYGVNS. V was trimmed by 2 bases and J by 10 bases, leaving 11 bases between them.

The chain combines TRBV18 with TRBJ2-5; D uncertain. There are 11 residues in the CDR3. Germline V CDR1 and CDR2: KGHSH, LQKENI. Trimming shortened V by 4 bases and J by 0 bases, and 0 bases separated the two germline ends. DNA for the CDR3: TGTGCCAGCTCACACCAAGAGACCCAGTACTTC. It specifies CASSHQETQYF. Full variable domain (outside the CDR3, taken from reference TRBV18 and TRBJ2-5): NAGVMQNPRHLVRRRGQEARLRCSPMKGHSHVYWYRQLPEEGLKFMVYLQKENIIDESGMPKERFSAEFPKEGPSILRIQQVVRGDSAAYFCASSHQETQYFGPGTRLLVL.

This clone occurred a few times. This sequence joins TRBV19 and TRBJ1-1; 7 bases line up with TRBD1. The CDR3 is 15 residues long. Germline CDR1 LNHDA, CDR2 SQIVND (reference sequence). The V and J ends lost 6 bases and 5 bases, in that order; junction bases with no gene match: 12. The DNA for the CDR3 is TGTGCCAGTAGCTCTGGGACAGCCCCGAATACTGAAGCTTTCTTT. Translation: CASSSGTAPNTEAFF.